A single sample is the source of the 30 T cell receptor beta chains below, sequenced in a study of T cells in Graves' hyperthyroidism and ophthalmopathy. TCR beta CDR3 sequences were amplified from RNA transcripts. The HTBI primer set served for first-round RT-PCR of the TCR CDR3. TCRdb recomputed calls from the multiplex PCR reads with MiXCR, one row per CDR3 protein. The sample lists about 360,000 distinct CDR3 sequences, roughly 12% occurring once. What was sequenced was blood. The receptors derive from a man aged 30 to 39 with Graves' hyperthyroidism that later progressed to Graves' ophthalmopathy.

As regards this clonotype: A much more abundant neighbour one base away suggests this may be a read error. This chain connects TRBV11-1 to TRBJ2-1; D call uncertain. The CDR3 consists of 15 residues. Germline CDR1 and CDR2: SGHAT and FQDESV (reference sequence). DNA for the CDR3: TGTGCCAGCAGCTTAGCTCGCGGCTCCTGCAATGAGCAGTTCTTC. It codes for CASSLARGSCNEQFF.

The table lists this clonotype with a few counts. The rearrangement joins TRBV7-2 to TRBJ2-1; D gene unclear. The CDR3 is 17 amino acids. From germline, CDR1 is SGHTA and CDR2 FQGNSA. The V and J ends lost 1 base and 0 bases respectively, with 13 bases between them. The CDR3 nucleotides are TGTGCCAGCAGCTTAGGGGCTACCACAAGCTCCTACAATGAGCAGTTCTTC. Its translation is CASSLGATTSSYNEQFF.

This sequence joins TRBV12-3 or TRBV12-4 and TRBJ2-2; D tentatively fits TRBD1 or TRBD2 (5 bases each). The V end was cut by 8 bases, the J end by 6 bases, with 16 bases between. The CDR3 is 14 amino acids. The CDR3 nucleotides are TGTGCCAGCGGGGGTGGATCGGGCGCCGGGGAGCTGTTTTTT. It translates to CASGGGSGAGELFF.

This clonotype occurred many times. V gene TRBV11-2 combines with J gene TRBJ2-3; D gene ambiguous. From germline, CDR1 is SGHAT and CDR2 FQNNGV. Trimming took 6 bases from V and 0 from J, leaving 13 bases between them. The CDR3 consists of 15 residues. This CDR3 is CASRPMAYSTDTQYF. The CDR3 bases are TGTGCCAGCAGACCTATGGCGTATAGCACAGATACGCAGTATTTT.

The J gene is TRBJ2-2, the V gene TRBV12-3 or TRBV12-4; D is perhaps TRBD1 (5 bases). Trimming shortened V by 3 bases and J by 4 bases, and 15 bases separated the two germline ends. CDR3 size: 16 residues. CDR3 region: CASSFHGPRGTGELFF. The CDR3 DNA reads as TGTGCCAGCAGTTTTCATGGACCAAGGGGCACCGGGGAGCTGTTTTTT.

This clonotype was seen many times. V and J are TRBV6-1 and TRBJ1-1; 12 nucleotides line up with TRBD1. The CDR3 totals 19 residues. Trimming took 5 bases from V and 1 from J; bases not matched to a gene: 14. Germline values: CDR1 MNHNS, CDR2 SASEGT. The CDR3 sequence is CASSSNSWDRGRKNTEAFF. In nucleotides, the CDR3 is TGTGCCAGCAGTTCCAACTCGTGGGACAGGGGGCGGAAGAACACTGAAGCTTTCTTT.

This clonotype was recorded at least ten times. The rearrangement links TRBV5-1 to TRBJ1-4; unclear D gene. The CDR3 loop spans 13 amino acids. Germline CDR1 and CDR2: SGHRS and YFSETQ. V shed 2 bases and J shed 3 bases, with 5 bases lying between them. CDR3 DNA: TGCGCCAGCAGCTTCGGTCCTAATGAAAAACTGTTTTTT. Its translation: CASSFGPNEKLFF. Based on the CDR3 plus reference TRBV5-1 and TRBJ1-4, the full variable domain is KAGVTQTPRYLIKTRGQQVTLSCSPISGHRSVSWYQQTPGQGLQFLFEYFSETQRNKGNFPGRFSGRQFSNSRSEMNVSTLELGDSALYLCASSFGPNEKLFFGSGTQLSVL.

V usage is TRBV5-1 and J usage is TRBJ1-5; D gene unclear. The CDR3 length is 15 residues. Germline CDR1 is SGHRS and CDR2 is YFSETQ. V was cut by 3 bases and J by 1 base, with 11 bases left in between. The CDR3 DNA is TGCGCCAGCAGCTCCGTACGGTTAAGCAATCAGCCCCAGCATTTT. Protein product: CASSSVRLSNQPQHF.

The V gene is TRBV9, the J gene TRBJ1-2; D is uncertain. The CDR3 loop spans 14 amino acids. Germline CDR1 SGDLS, CDR2 YYNGEE. Trimming removed 5 bases at V and 8 bases at J, with 19 bases between. The CDR3 spells CASSPTWNYRGYTF. CDR3 coding DNA: TGTGCCAGCAGTCCTACATGGAACTATCGGGGCTACACCTTC.

The chain couples TRBV4-1 to TRBJ2-1; 10 bases agree with TRBD2. The V and J ends lost 2 bases and 3 bases, in that order; junction bases with no gene match: 7. The CDR3 contains 17 residues. Germline CDR1 is MGHRA and CDR2 is YSYEKL. CDR3: CASSQSYERGGYNEQFF. For the CDR3, the DNA is TGCGCCAGCAGCCAATCATATGAGCGGGGGGGCTACAATGAGCAGTTCTTC.

The chain recombines TRBV7-6 with TRBJ2-1, with TRBD2 matching over 10 bases. The CDR3 is 16 residues long. Germline V lookup: CDR1 SGHVS, CDR2 FNYEAQ. Unmatched junction bases numbered 7, after V lost 0 bases and J lost 8 bases. The CDR3 is CASSLAGLAGDDEQFF. Written as DNA, the CDR3 is TGTGCCAGCAGCTTAGCGGGGCTAGCGGGGGACGATGAGCAGTTCTTC.

V is TRBV4-1 and J is TRBJ2-5; 8 bases are shared with TRBD1. Per germline, CDR1 MGHRA and CDR2 YSYEKL. This CDR3 contains 15 residues. V lost 4 bases, J lost 5 bases, and 9 bases stayed unmatched. The CDR3 loop is CASSPRQGSLETQYF. Here the CDR3 DNA reads TGCGCCAGCAGCCCGAGACAGGGGAGTTTGGAGACCCAGTACTTC.

The chain employs TRBV6-1 and TRBJ1-2; 7 positions match TRBD1. This CDR3 is 14 amino acids long. CDR1 is MNHNS and CDR2 is SASEGT in the germline V gene. V lost 5 bases to trimming and J lost 4 bases; unmatched junction nucleotides: 7. The CDR3 DNA follows: TGTGCCAGCAGTCACCAGGGGGTTGGCTATGGCTACACCTTC. Its translation: CASSHQGVGYGYTF.

This clonotype was seen repeatedly, ten times or more. The chain has TRBV6-1 and TRBJ2-1, with 7 bases identical to TRBD1. The germline V gene has CDR1 MNHNS and CDR2 SASEGT. CDR3 size: 15 residues. V gave up 5 bases and J gave up 3 bases; unmatched junction bases: 7. CDR3 amino acids: CASSNRQGVYNEQFF. As DNA, the CDR3 is TGTGCCAGCAGTAACCGACAGGGTGTCTACAATGAGCAGTTCTTC.

Ten or more counts support this clonotype. The chain carries TRBV6-1 and TRBJ1-6; TRBD1 matches at 8 bases. After removal of 10 bases from V and 7 bases from J, the junction contained 6 bases not matched to a gene. Germline CDR1 and CDR2: MNHNS and SASEGT. The CDR3 loop spans 13 amino acids. CDR3 DNA sequence: TGTGCCACAGGGACAGGCCCGAATTCACCCCTCCACTTT. Protein: CATGTGPNSPLHF.

Of note for this clonotype: A clone one base away is much larger, so this may be a read error. The chain has TRBV12-5 and TRBJ2-4; D not certain. Germline-derived CDR1 and CDR2 are LGHNT and FRNRAP. The CDR3 has 16 residues. CDR3 loop: CASGPFLTKGKNIKYF. CDR3 DNA sequence: TGTGCTAGTGGTCCCTTCTTAACTAAAGGCAAAAACATTAAGTACTTC.

Ten or more counts support this clonotype. The junction does not match germline at one end; this may be a read error. This sequence joins TRBV27 and TRBJ1-4; no definite D call. Germline-derived CDR1 and CDR2 are MNHEY and SMNVEV (reference sequence). This CDR3 has 15 amino acids. The CDR3 DNA reads TGCGCCAGCAGCTTTCTCGGCGCAACTAATGAAAAACTGTTTTTT. Translating gives CASSFLGATNEKLFF.

This clonotype was seen a handful of times. The chain joins TRBV24-1 to TRBJ2-7, with D unclear. With 9 bases removed from V and 0 bases from J, the gap between germline ends came to 11 bases. Germline V gene lookup returns CDR1 KGHDR and CDR2 SFDVKD. The length of the CDR3 is 13 residues. As DNA, the CDR3 is TGTGCCACCTCAGGTAGTTTCTCCTACGAGCAGTACTTC. Translating gives CATSGSFSYEQYF.

This clonotype was seen many times. The V gene is TRBV2, the J gene TRBJ1-2, with TRBD1 identical over 7 bases. CDR1 SNHLY and CDR2 FYNNEI come from the germline V gene. This CDR3 has 17 residues. V trimming: 0 bases; J trimming: 4 bases; junction bases outside the gene matches: 11. CDR3 protein: CASSEALLRRTGYGYTF. The CDR3 bases are TGTGCCAGCAGTGAAGCGCTTCTACGGCGGACAGGCTATGGCTACACCTTC.

Many counts were recorded for this clonotype. The chain carries TRBV29-1 and TRBJ1-2, with D tentatively TRBD1 (6 bases). With 6 bases removed from V and 2 bases from J, the gap between germline ends came to 22 bases. The germline gives CDR1 SQVTM, CDR2 ANQGSEA. This CDR3 is built from 16 residues. CDR3 sequence (DNA): TGCAGCGTCGGAGGGGACATCGTCTACTTAAACTATGGCTACACCTTC. This sequence encodes CSVGGDIVYLNYGYTF.

This clonotype was picked up a small number of times. CDR3 region: CASSPTWTTDTQYF. The DNA of the CDR3 is TGTGCCAGCAGCCCGACATGGACCACAGATACGCAGTATTTT. V is TRBV6-1 and J is TRBJ2-3; D unclear. The CDR3 runs to 14 residues. Looked up from germline, CDR1 is MNHNS and CDR2 is SASEGT. V lost 6 bases and J 2 bases, leaving 12 bases between the germline ends.

This clonotype was detected ten times or more. This sequence joins TRBV7-8 and TRBJ1-4, with unresolved D. This CDR3 has 16 residues. Germline CDR1 reads SGHVS; CDR2 reads FQNEAQ. The V end was cut by 5 bases, the J end by 6 bases, with 19 bases between. The CDR3 loop reads CASSQRQGREDEKLFF. The DNA for the CDR3 is TGTGCCAGCAGCCAGCGACAAGGACGGGAGGATGAAAAACTGTTTTTT.

This clonotype was observed a few times. The chain joins TRBV2 to TRBJ1-6; the D gene is possibly TRBD1 (5 bases). CDR3 size: 15 residues. Germline V gene data show CDR1 as SNHLY and CDR2 as FYNNEI. V lost 5 bases, J lost 9 bases, and 17 bases lay in between. The CDR3: CASSPTDAGGSPLHF. In DNA form, the CDR3 reads TGTGCCAGCAGTCCGACAGACGCCGGAGGTTCACCCCTCCACTTT.

This clonotype was seen only a few times. The chain joins TRBV12-3 or TRBV12-4 to TRBJ2-3; possible D gene TRBD1, 5 bases. The CDR3 contains 14 residues. V was shortened by 9 bases and J by 4 bases, with 17 bases between the two germline ends. For the CDR3, the DNA is TGTGCCAGTAAGCGCCAGGGTGGTGCAGATACGCAGTATTTT. Amino acids: CASKRQGGADTQYF.

The rearrangement links TRBV5-1 to TRBJ1-6, with D uncertain. Germline V lookup: CDR1 SGHRS, CDR2 YFSETQ. V lost 6 bases and J 7 bases, leaving 11 bases between the germline ends. The CDR3 is 13 residues long. The CDR3 DNA reads as TGCGCCAGCAACAGTGGGCCAAATTCACCCCTCCACTTT. This encodes CASNSGPNSPLHF.

At least ten counts were recorded for this clonotype. The J gene is TRBJ2-3, the V gene TRBV5-1, with 7 positions matching TRBD1. The CDR3 contains 15 residues. V gave up 2 bases and J gave up 0 bases; unmatched junction bases: 3. Germline V gene data show CDR1 as SGHRS and CDR2 as YFSETQ. CDR3 residues: CASSFTQGSTDTQYF. In DNA form, the CDR3 reads TGCGCCAGCAGCTTTACACAGGGGAGCACAGATACGCAGTATTTT. Complete variable domain (other parts from reference TRBV5-1 and TRBJ2-3): KAGVTQTPRYLIKTRGQQVTLSCSPISGHRSVSWYQQTPGQGLQFLFEYFSETQRNKGNFPGRFSGRQFSNSRSEMNVSTLELGDSALYLCASSFTQGSTDTQYFGPGTRLTVL.

This clonotype has more than one count but fewer than ten. The chain has TRBV19 and TRBJ1-5; a possible D gene is TRBD1 (5 bases). Trimming removed 7 bases at V and 0 bases at J, with 13 bases between. In germline, CDR1 is LNHDA, CDR2 SQIVND (reference sequence). This CDR3 has 15 residues. For the CDR3, the DNA is TGTGCCAGTAATGAAGGGACGTTTAGCAATCAGCCCCAGCATTTT. Protein: CASNEGTFSNQPQHF.

This clonotype has ten or more counts. The rearrangement links TRBV24-1 to TRBJ1-2; 7 nucleotides align to TRBD1. The length of the CDR3 is 14 residues. Trimming at V came to 3 bases and at J to 7 bases, leaving 7 bases not matched to a gene. Germline V gene sequence: CDR1 KGHDR, CDR2 SFDVKD. The CDR3 DNA is TGTGCCACCAGTGATCCGGGACAGAAACGTGGCTACACCTTC. Protein product: CATSDPGQKRGYTF.

This chain connects TRBV29-1 to TRBJ2-5; D remains unclear. The CDR3 is 13 residues long. Deletions cut 1 base from V and 5 bases from J, with 11 bases between. Looked up from germline, CDR1 is SQVTM and CDR2 is ANQGSEA. The CDR3 DNA reads as TGCAGCGTTGAAGGACGGGTGACGGAGACCCAGTACTTC. It specifies CSVEGRVTETQYF.

The gene calls are TRBV28 and TRBJ2-7; TRBD1 matches 9 bases. CDR3 length equals 20 residues. Germline trimming cut 3 bases from V and 0 bases from J; bases unmatched to any gene: 18. Per germline, CDR1 MDHEN and CDR2 SYDVKM. CDR3 nucleotides: TGTGCCAGCAGTTTCCATGGGGGGGGGCTCGGACAGGGGTCCTCCTACGAGCAGTACTTC. Protein: CASSFHGGGLGQGSSYEQYF.